The 15 T cell receptor beta chains presented below share a single source sample, sequenced in a study of T cell repertoires in ileal Crohn's disease. Profiling relied on immunoSEQ multiplex PCR, and the TCRdb table lists in-frame clones only, not all of them. The table includes approximately 15,000 clones, 80% detected once. The sequenced material came from ileal tissue. The receptors originated from an adult with Crohn's disease.

The chain recombines TRBV6-5 with TRBJ2-1; 9 bases match TRBD2. Germline values: CDR1 MNHEY, CDR2 SVGAGI. With 0 bases clipped from V and 9 bases from J, the junction kept 6 bases outside the gene matches. This CDR3 comprises 15 residues. Written as DNA, the CDR3 is TGTGCCAGCAGTTACTCTAGCGGGAGTTCTGTTGAGCAGTTCTTC. Amino acid sequence: CASSYSSGSSVEQFF.

This sequence joins TRBV5-4 and TRBJ2-1, with a tentative D call TRBD2 (6 bases). CDR3 length: 14 amino acids. Deletions cut 2 bases from V and 7 bases from J, with 13 bases between. From germline, CDR1 is SGHNT and CDR2 YYREEE (reference sequence). Here the CDR3 reads CASSFRTMGNEQFF. CDR3 nucleotides: TGTGCCAGCAGCTTCCGGACTATGGGTAATGAGCAGTTCTTC.

This clone was seen a few times. The chain joins TRBV9 to TRBJ1-5; 9 bases agree with TRBD1. The V gene's germline CDR1 is SGDLS and CDR2 YYNGEE. The CDR3 length is 15 residues. V was pared by 3 bases and J by 5 bases, with 6 bases of the junction left unmatched. The CDR3 DNA sequence: TGTGCCAGCAGCGCCACCGGGACAGGGTATCAGCCCCAGCATTTT. Protein sequence: CASSATGTGYQPQHF. The full variable domain, with the rest looked up from reference TRBV9 and TRBJ1-5, is DSGVTQTPKHLITATGQRVTLRCSPRSGDLSVYWYQQSLDQGLQFLIQYYNGEERAKGNILERFSAQQFPDLHSELNLSSLELGDSALYFCASSATGTGYQPQHFGDGTRLSIL.

The V call is TRBV7-8, the J call TRBJ1-4; perhaps TRBD1 as D (5 bases). Germline CDR1 and CDR2: SGHVS and FQNEAQ. V lost 2 bases and J lost 5, with 15 bases in between. There are 16 residues in the CDR3. CDR3 in DNA: TGTGCCAGCAGCTTATACTCGGCCAGGGTAAATGAAAAACTGTTTTTT. It specifies CASSLYSARVNEKLFF.

On this clone itself: The sample has other DNA sequences that encode this CDR3 too. The chain carries TRBV18 and TRBJ1-3, with TRBD1 as a possible D gene (6 bases). The CDR3 length is 14 residues. Germline V gene lookup returns CDR1 KGHSH and CDR2 LQKENI. Trimming took 3 bases from V and 2 from J, leaving 8 bases between them. The CDR3 sequence: CASSPDSPGNTIYF. As DNA, the CDR3 is TGTGCCAGCTCACCGGACAGCCCTGGAAACACCATATATTTT. The whole variable domain, remainder taken from reference TRBV18 and TRBJ1-3, is NAGVMQNPRHLVRRRGQEARLRCSPMKGHSHVYWYRQLPEEGLKFMVYLQKENIIDESGMPKERFSAEFPKEGPSILRIQQVVRGDSAAYFCASSPDSPGNTIYFGEGSWLTVV.

The rearrangement uses TRBV5-1 and TRBJ1-4, with a weak D call TRBD1 (6 bases). This CDR3 region has 15 residues. CDR1 is SGHRS and CDR2 is YFSETQ in the germline V gene. V lost 4 bases and J lost 4, with 14 bases in between. DNA for the CDR3: TGCGCCAGCAGCACATCAGGGGCGGGTAATGAAAAACTGTTTTTT. It codes for CASSTSGAGNEKLFF.

This clone was detected only once. The chain joins TRBV5-4 to TRBJ2-1, with TRBD2 matching 7 bases. Germline V gives CDR1 SGHNT, CDR2 YYREEE (reference sequence). The CDR3 is 15 amino acids. V lost 0 bases and J lost 6; bases outside the gene matches: 6. DNA of the CDR3: TGTGCCAGCAGCTTGGGTAGCGGGTCAGGCAATGAGCAGTTCTTC. It yields the protein CASSLGSGSGNEQFF.

This clone occurred once. The V gene is TRBV9, the J gene TRBJ1-1; D perhaps matches TRBD1 (6 bases). This CDR3 is built from 15 residues. CDR1 and CDR2 from the germline V gene are SGDLS and YYNGEE. Between the trimmed V and J ends, which lost 0 bases and 8 bases, there was a span of 17 bases. The CDR3 loop reads CASSVALMGAEEAFF. The CDR3, as DNA: TGTGCCAGCAGCGTAGCCCTTATGGGGGCCGAAGAAGCTTTCTTT.

The sample holds one count of this clone. The chain employs TRBV27 and TRBJ2-4; 8 bases fit TRBD1. J gave up 5 bases and V 9 bases, and 9 bases lay outside the gene matches. Germline V gene sequence: CDR1 MNHEY, CDR2 SMNVEV (reference sequence). The CDR3 spans 14 residues. The CDR3 DNA reads TGTGCCAGTCAAATACAGGGGGGTCAAAACATTCAGTACTTC. Translating gives CASQIQGGQNIQYF.

Here the CDR3 DNA reads TGTGCCAGCAGCCTACAGGGTAGCAATCAGCCCCAGCATTTT. Translation: CASSLQGSNQPQHF. This chain joins TRBV5-4 and TRBJ1-5; possible D gene TRBD1, 6 bases. The CDR3 loop spans 14 amino acids. From germline, CDR1 is SGHNT and CDR2 YYREEE (reference sequence). The V end was cut by 4 bases, the J end by 0 bases, with 8 bases between.

The V gene is TRBV5-1, the J gene TRBJ1-1; 7 bases align to TRBD1. This CDR3 is 17 amino acids long. Germline V gene lookup returns CDR1 SGHRS and CDR2 YFSETQ. The J segment lost 0 bases and the V segment lost 3 bases, leaving 11 bases of the junction unmatched. CDR3 in DNA: TGCGCCAGCAGCTCAGCGGCAGGGGGGAATATGAACACTGAAGCTTTCTTT. Its protein product is CASSSAAGGNMNTEAFF.

The chain carries TRBV27 and TRBJ1-1; 10 bases match TRBD1. The J segment lost 2 bases and the V segment lost 4 bases, leaving 10 bases of the junction unmatched. CDR1 is MNHEY, CDR2 SMNVEV, per germline (reference sequence). The CDR3 length is 17 residues. This chain's CDR3 is CASSSETGTGVNTEAFF. The CDR3 nucleotides are TGTGCCAGCAGTTCGGAAACCGGGACAGGGGTCAACACTGAAGCTTTCTTT.

The chain employs TRBV30 and TRBJ1-6; D perhaps matches TRBD1 (5 bases). Germline V gene sequence: CDR1 GTSNPN, CDR2 SVGIG (reference sequence). The CDR3 is made up of 17 amino acids. Trimming cost V 5 bases and J 4 bases, with 21 bases left between them. The DNA for the CDR3 is TGTGCCTGGTGCGCGGGGACCTCTCCTAATTATAATTCACCCCTCCACTTT. This gives the protein CAWCAGTSPNYNSPLHF. The whole variable domain, remainder taken from reference TRBV30 and TRBJ1-6, is SQTIHQWPATLVQPVGSPLSLECTVEGTSNPNLYWYRQAAGRGLQLLFYSVGIGQISSEVPQNLSASRPQDRQFILSSKKLLLSDSGFYLCAWCAGTSPNYNSPLHFGNGTRLTVT.

The rearrangement uses TRBV11-1 and TRBJ1-2; no definite D call. Germline V lookup: CDR1 SGHAT, CDR2 FQDESV (reference sequence). This CDR3 contains 14 residues. With 6 bases removed from V and 0 bases from J, the gap between germline ends came to 11 bases. The CDR3 DNA sequence: TGTGCCAGCAGTTCGCCACCTACTAACTATGGCTACACCTTC. Protein: CASSSPPTNYGYTF. The whole variable domain, filled in from reference TRBV11-1 and TRBJ1-2, reads EAEVAQSPRYKITEKSQAVAFWCDPISGHATLYWYRQILGQGPELLVQFQDESVVDDSQLPKDRFSAERLKGVDSTLKIQPAELGDSAMYLCASSSPPTNYGYTFGSGTRLTVV.

This rearrangement joins TRBV4-3 to TRBJ2-5; 10 bases fit TRBD2. Germline CDR1 is LGHNA and CDR2 is YSLEER. The V and J ends lost 5 bases and 9 bases, in that order; junction bases with no gene match: 12. The CDR3 extends over 15 amino acids. The CDR3 is CASSGDRTSGEAQYF. The CDR3 DNA is TGCGCCAGCAGCGGAGACCGGACTAGCGGCGAGGCCCAGTACTTC.